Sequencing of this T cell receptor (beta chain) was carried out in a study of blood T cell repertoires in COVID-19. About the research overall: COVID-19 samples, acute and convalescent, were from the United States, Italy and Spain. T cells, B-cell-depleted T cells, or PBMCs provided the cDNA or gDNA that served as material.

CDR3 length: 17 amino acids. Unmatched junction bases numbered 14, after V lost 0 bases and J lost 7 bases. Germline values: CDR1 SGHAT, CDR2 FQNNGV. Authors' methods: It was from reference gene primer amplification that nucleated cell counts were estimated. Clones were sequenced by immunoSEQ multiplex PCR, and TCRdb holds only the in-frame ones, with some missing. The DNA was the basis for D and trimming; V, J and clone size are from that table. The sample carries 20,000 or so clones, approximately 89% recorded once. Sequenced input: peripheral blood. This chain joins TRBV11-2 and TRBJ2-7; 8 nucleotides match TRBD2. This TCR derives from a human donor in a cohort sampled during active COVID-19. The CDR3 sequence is CASSLEAWRGGRWEQYF. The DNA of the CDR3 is TGTGCCAGCAGCTTAGAGGCGTGGCGCGGGGGGCGGTGGGAGCAGTACTTC.